A single sample gave rise to the 20 T cell receptor beta chains below, sequenced in a study of blood T cell repertoires in COVID-19. The assay was immunoSEQ multiplex PCR, and TCRdb's table has in-frame clones only and misses some. The sample includes approximately 120,000 clones, over 70% seen only once; the top ten take approximately 4.2%. The material sequenced was peripheral blood. The receptors originated from a human donor in a cohort sampled during active or convalescent COVID-19.

The V gene is TRBV27, the J gene TRBJ1-2; 7 nucleotides agree with TRBD1. Germline CDR1 reads MNHEY; CDR2 reads SMNVEV (reference sequence). The V segment lost 0 bases and the J segment 11 bases; nucleotides outside the gene matches: 6. The CDR3 loop spans 13 amino acids. The CDR3 region is CASSLSTGIGYTF. The CDR3 DNA sequence: TGTGCCAGCAGTTTATCGACAGGGATTGGATACACCTTC.

The chain links TRBV7-9 to TRBJ1-3; TRBD1 matches at 8 bases. The CDR3 has 16 residues. V shed 3 bases and J 4 bases; nucleotides not matched to a gene: 8. The germline V gene has CDR1 SEHNR and CDR2 FQNEAQ (reference sequence). The CDR3 nucleotides are TGTGCCAGCAGCTTGGCCATCGGGACAGGAGGAAACACCATATATTTT. Its translation: CASSLAIGTGGNTIYF.

This chain links TRBV28 with TRBJ1-1, with a tentative D call TRBD1 (5 bases). V dropped 6 bases and J dropped 0 bases, with 8 bases sitting between them. CDR1 is MDHEN, CDR2 SYDVKM, per germline. CDR3 length equals 13 residues. The CDR3 region is CASRQQVNTEAFF. The CDR3 DNA is TGTGCCAGCAGACAACAGGTGAACACTGAAGCTTTCTTT.

The rearrangement links TRBV18 to TRBJ2-1, with 7 positions matching TRBD1. The V gene end was trimmed by 1 base and the J gene end by 7 bases; junction bases not matched to a gene: 7. Germline V lookup: CDR1 KGHSH, CDR2 LQKENI. This CDR3 comprises 15 residues. In DNA, the CDR3 is TGTGCCAGCTCACCACAGGGGGCGAAGGTGAATGAGCAGTTCTTC. Protein product: CASSPQGAKVNEQFF.

This clone was seen a single time. The chain couples TRBV7-8 to TRBJ2-1; 10 bases line up with TRBD1. Germline V CDR1 and CDR2: SGHVS, FQNEAQ. Losses at the gene ends were 4 bases for V and 3 bases for J; bases not matched to a gene: 3. The CDR3 extends over 15 amino acids. The CDR3 DNA follows: TGTGCCAGCAGCTGGACAGGGGGAATCTACAATGAGCAGTTCTTC. As protein: CASSWTGGIYNEQFF.

This clone was seen once. The rearrangement links TRBV29-1 to TRBJ1-2; 8 positions match TRBD1. This CDR3 region has 13 residues. Germline V gene sequence: CDR1 SQVTM, CDR2 ANQGSEA. V lost 6 bases and J lost 6; bases outside the gene matches: 9. The CDR3 here is CSVGTDRVDGYTF. CDR3 sequence (DNA): TGCAGCGTGGGGACGGACAGGGTGGATGGCTACACCTTC. Supplemented by reference TRBV29-1 and TRBJ1-2, the full variable domain reads SAVISQKPSRDICQRGTSLTIQCQVDSQVTMMFWYRQQPGQSLTLIATANQGSEATYESGFVIDKFPISRPNLTFSTLTVSNMSPEDSSIYLCSVGTDRVDGYTFGSGTRLTVV.

The V gene is TRBV12-3 or TRBV12-4, the J gene TRBJ1-2; no clear D gene. The CDR3 covers 13 residues. Deletions cut 1 base from V and 1 base from J, with 4 bases between. Here the CDR3 reads CASSLGVNYGYTF. The CDR3 region has the DNA TGTGCCAGCAGTTTAGGAGTTAACTATGGCTACACCTTC.

This clone was seen more than once but under ten times. V is TRBV14 and J is TRBJ2-7; tentatively, D is TRBD1 (5 bases). Between the trimmed V and J ends, which lost 3 bases and 12 bases, there was a span of 15 bases. The CDR3 is made up of 12 amino acids. Germline-derived CDR1 and CDR2 are SGHDN and FVKESK. The CDR3 bases are TGTGCCAGCAGCCAGACGGCCAGGGATCCGTACTTC. This translates into CASSQTARDPYF.

This clone occurred once. V gene TRBV5-1 combines with J gene TRBJ1-1; D is possibly TRBD1 (5 bases). CDR1 SGHRS and CDR2 YFSETQ come from the germline V gene. The CDR3 has 13 residues. Trimming stripped 3 bases from V and 1 base from J, with 7 bases between. CDR3 in amino acids: CASSWTPNTEAFF. CDR3 nucleotide sequence: TGCGCCAGCAGCTGGACACCGAACACTGAAGCTTTCTTT.

The chain has TRBV20-1 and TRBJ2-7; no firm D call. Deletions cut 3 bases from V and 3 bases from J, with 6 bases between. Germline CDR1 is DFQATT and CDR2 is SNEGSKA (reference sequence). There are 11 residues in the CDR3. CDR3 nucleotide sequence: TGCAGTGCTAGTGATCGCTACGAGCAGTACTTC. Translation: CSASDRYEQYF.

The V call is TRBV5-6, the J call TRBJ2-7; D perhaps matches TRBD2 (6 bases). Germline loops: CDR1 SGHDT, CDR2 YYEEEE. The CDR3 spans 16 residues. Trimming pared 3 bases from V and 2 bases from J, leaving 18 bases between. The CDR3 protein is CASSSWGVAGAYEQYF. The DNA of the CDR3 is TGTGCCAGCAGCTCTTGGGGGGTGGCCGGAGCCTACGAGCAGTACTTC.

This clone was seen a single time. The V gene is TRBV27, the J gene TRBJ1-3, with 7 bases identical to TRBD1. V was clipped by 4 bases and J by 3 bases; unmatched bases: 21. The CDR3 is made up of 20 amino acids. From germline, CDR1 is MNHEY and CDR2 SMNVEV (reference sequence). This CDR3 is CASSSRVGRDSSPFGNTIYF. In DNA, the CDR3 is TGTGCCAGCAGTTCCAGGGTAGGCCGGGACAGTTCTCCCTTTGGAAACACCATATATTTT.

V usage is TRBV3-1 (or the pseudogene TRBV3-2) and J usage is TRBJ2-7; a possible D gene is TRBD1 (5 bases). The germline V gene has CDR1 LGHDT and CDR2 YNNKEL (reference sequence). The CDR3 is 16 residues long. The ends were cut back, 0 bases at V and 2 bases at J, with 14 bases in the middle. The CDR3 sequence is CASSQDWQGTTYEQYF. CDR3 in DNA: TGTGCCAGCAGCCAAGATTGGCAGGGTACGACCTACGAGCAGTACTTC.

V usage is TRBV6-5 and J usage is TRBJ1-6; 7 nucleotides line up with TRBD1. Germline values: CDR1 MNHEY, CDR2 SVGAGI. Unmatched junction bases numbered 6, after V lost 0 bases and J lost 10 bases. There are 15 residues in the CDR3. The CDR3 region has the DNA TGTGCCAGCAGTTACTCAAGAGGGGGCTTCTCACCCCTCCACTTT. This encodes CASSYSRGGFSPLHF.

The V and J genes are TRBV9 and TRBJ1-1; D is uncertain. The germline V and J ends were trimmed by 2 bases and 2 bases, with 4 bases remaining between them. The length of the CDR3 is 12 residues. The germline V gene encodes CDR1 SGDLS and CDR2 YYNGEE. The CDR3 spells CASSVSNTEAFF. The CDR3 coding sequence is TGTGCCAGCAGCGTGAGCAACACTGAAGCTTTCTTT.

J is TRBJ2-7 and V is TRBV5-5; 11 bases align to TRBD1. The ends lost 4 bases at V and 3 bases at J; junction bases unmatched: 6. The CDR3 totals 15 residues. CDR1 and CDR2 from the germline V gene are SGHKS and YYEKEE (reference sequence). CDR3 DNA: TGTGCCAGCAGCCAGGGAGGGACAGGGGGCTACGAGCAGTACTTC. Translated: CASSQGGTGGYEQYF.

The chain couples TRBV29-1 to TRBJ2-1; 8 bases are a match to TRBD1. The trim removed 6 bases at V and 7 bases at J, leaving 5 bases unmatched. The CDR3 has 12 residues. Germline V gives CDR1 SQVTM, CDR2 ANQGSEA. The CDR3 coding sequence is TGCAGCGTCGACAGGGGAGCGAATGAGCAGTTCTTC. This sequence encodes CSVDRGANEQFF.

The V call is TRBV19, the J call TRBJ2-7, with D possibly being TRBD1 (5 bases). Trimming removed 2 bases at V and 6 bases at J, with 11 bases between. Germline V gene data show CDR1 as LNHDA and CDR2 as SQIVND (reference sequence). CDR3 length: 13 amino acids. CDR3 amino acids: CASSILTGGEQYF. The CDR3 coding sequence is TGTGCCAGTAGTATATTAACAGGTGGCGAGCAGTACTTC.

This chain connects TRBV5-1 to TRBJ1-3; D gene uncertain. Trimming cost V 0 bases and J 2 bases, with 9 bases left between them. Germline assignment: CDR1 SGHRS and CDR2 YFSETQ. The CDR3 is made up of 15 amino acids. The CDR3 sequence is CASSLAGITGNTIYF. The CDR3 DNA reads as TGCGCCAGCAGCTTGGCCGGGATAACTGGAAACACCATATATTTT.

This chain links TRBV11-1 with TRBJ2-5; TRBD1 matches at 8 bases. V gave up 4 bases and J gave up 5 bases; unmatched junction bases: 9. Germline-derived CDR1 and CDR2 are SGHAT and FQDESV (reference sequence). The CDR3 sequence is 15 residues long. In DNA form, the CDR3 reads TGTGCCAGCAGCTCAGAACAGGGGGGTGGCGAGACCCAGTACTTC. Its translation is CASSSEQGGGETQYF.